The 3 T cell receptor beta chains listed next were all sequenced from one sample in a study of CD8 T cells in ankylosing spondylitis. Study outcomes and limitations: Among TCR beta sequences, a motif of several highly homologous variants appeared characteristic of ankylosing spondylitis blood.

Antigen specificity for these receptors is unknown. TCRdb redid the calling of the 5' RACE reads with MiXCR, one entry per CDR3 protein. The sample lists fewer than 550,000 distinct CDR3 sequences, roughly 5% occurring once. The sample consisted of blood, either unsorted or a sorted T cell fraction (not recorded which). The receptors stem from a male donor with ankylosing spondylitis.

In this sample, this clonotype turned up many times. The rearrangement joins TRBV29-1 to TRBJ1-1, with 7 nucleotides matching TRBD1. V was pared by 6 bases and J by 6 bases, with 4 bases of the junction left unmatched. There are 11 residues in the CDR3. CDR1 and CDR2 from the germline V gene are SQVTM and ANQGSEA. The CDR3 spells CSVGTEAEAFF. The CDR3 nucleotides read TGCAGCGTCGGGACAGAGGCTGAAGCTTTCTTT.

This clonotype was picked up many times. V is TRBV28 and J is TRBJ2-7; tentative D call: TRBD1 (6 bases). Looked up from germline, CDR1 is MDHEN and CDR2 is SYDVKM. This CDR3 has 16 amino acids. V gave up 6 bases and J gave up 0 bases, with 18 bases separating them. CDR3: CASRLPGTMSSYEQYF. The CDR3 region has the DNA TGTGCCAGCAGACTTCCGGGGACAATGAGCTCCTACGAGCAGTACTTC. Based on the CDR3 plus reference TRBV28 and TRBJ2-7, the full variable domain is DVKVTQSSRYLVKRTGEKVFLECVQDMDHENMFWYRQDPGLGLRLIYFSYDVKMKEKGDIPEGYSVSREKKERFSLILESASTNQTSMYLCASRLPGTMSSYEQYFGPGTRLTVT.

At least ten counts were recorded for this clonotype. V gene TRBV6-1 combines with J gene TRBJ2-7; 9 bases are shared with TRBD1. The V segment lost 6 bases and the J segment 1 base; nucleotides outside the gene matches: 16. From germline, CDR1 is MNHNS and CDR2 SASEGT. The CDR3 runs 18 residues. Written as DNA, the CDR3 is TGTGCCAGCAGCCTATACAAACCATGGGACAGGGTATCCTACGAGCAGTACTTC. Translated: CASSLYKPWDRVSYEQYF.